Each of the 21 T cell receptor beta chains below was sequenced from the same sample in a study of vaccination effects on CD4 cells after COVID-19. CD4+ T cells specific for antigen were expanded with viral peptide pools by the ViraFEST assay before sequencing. Following 10 days of culture, CD4+ T cells were isolated. It was two doses of either the BNT162b2 or mRNA-1273 vaccine that participants received. These TCRs' antigens remain unknown. The table came from immunoSEQ multiplex PCR; TCRdb's copy has only in-frame clones and leaves some out. The sample carries 20,000 to 30,000 clones, about 70% recorded once. Sequencing was performed on CD4+ T cells from PBMCs cultured with SARS-CoV-2 spike peptides, taken after COVID-19 vaccination. These receptors all come from a human donor who received a COVID-19 vaccine.

The CDR3 loop reads CAWSGAVGTDTQYF. The DNA for the CDR3 is TGTGCCTGGAGTGGGGCAGTAGGGACAGATACGCAGTATTTT. The V and J genes are TRBV30 and TRBJ2-3; D is undetermined. The CDR3 length is 14 residues. V was shortened by 1 base and J by 3 bases, with 11 bases between the two germline ends. The germline gives CDR1 GTSNPN, CDR2 SVGIG (reference sequence). Based on the CDR3 plus reference TRBV30 and TRBJ2-3, the full variable domain is SQTIHQWPATLVQPVGSPLSLECTVEGTSNPNLYWYRQAAGRGLQLLFYSVGIGQISSEVPQNLSASRPQDRQFILSSKKLLLSDSGFYLCAWSGAVGTDTQYFGPGTRLTVL.

This clone was seen only a few times. This chain uses TRBV7-8 with TRBJ2-2; no definite D call. This CDR3 has 11 amino acids. Germline CDR1 and CDR2: SGHVS and FQNEAQ. Trimming pared 6 bases from V and 7 bases from J, leaving 6 bases between. CDR3 sequence reads: CASSPDGELFF. The CDR3 bases are TGTGCCAGCAGTCCGGACGGGGAGCTGTTTTTT.

The CDR3 spells CASSYWTSGRGEQYF. In DNA form, the CDR3 reads TGTGCCAGCAGTTACTGGACTAGCGGGAGGGGCGAGCAGTACTTC. The chain links TRBV6-5 to TRBJ2-7, with 15 positions matching TRBD2. The V segment lost 1 base and the J segment 6 bases; nucleotides outside the gene matches: 1. The CDR3 is 15 residues long. Germline lookup yields CDR1 MNHEY and CDR2 SVGAGI.

The chain links TRBV5-1 to TRBJ2-2; unclear D gene. Trimming left V 2 bases short and J 5 bases short, with 13 bases between. The germline CDR1 and CDR2 sequences are SGHRS and YFSETQ. CDR3 length equals 15 residues. CDR3 protein: CASSFFGSGTGELFF. Written as DNA, the CDR3 is TGCGCCAGCAGCTTCTTCGGCTCCGGGACCGGGGAGCTGTTTTTT.

This clone was seen more than once but under ten times. The V and J genes are TRBV6-1 and TRBJ1-2; TRBD1 is a possible D gene (6 bases). CDR1 and CDR2 from the germline V gene are MNHNS and SASEGT. V was clipped by 5 bases and J by 8 bases, with 15 bases between them. CDR3 length: 13 amino acids. The CDR3 here is CASSPRGGSGYTF. The CDR3 DNA reads as TGTGCCAGCAGTCCAAGGGGGGGATCGGGCTACACCTTC.

This clone has just one count. V is TRBV2 and J is TRBJ2-1; 8 nucleotides line up with TRBD2. The germline gives CDR1 SNHLY, CDR2 FYNNEI. Losses at the gene ends were 4 bases for V and 15 bases for J; bases not matched to a gene: 8. CDR3 length: 12 residues. The CDR3 DNA sequence: TGTGCCAGCAGTGGTGGAGGGACTAGGGCGTTCTTC. Protein: CASSGGGTRAFF. Full variable domain (missing parts from reference TRBV2 and TRBJ2-1): EPEVTQTPSHQVTQMGQEVILRCVPISNHLYFYWYRQILGQKVEFLVSFYNNEISEKSEIFDDQFSVERPDGSNFTLKIRSTKLEDSAMYFCASSGGGTRAFFGPGTRLTVL.

This rearrangement joins TRBV5-1 to TRBJ2-1; D ambiguous. Germline V gene sequence: CDR1 SGHRS, CDR2 YFSETQ. The CDR3 contains 14 residues. Trimming took off 4 bases at V and 6 bases at J, with 14 bases between the two ends. The CDR3 sequence: CASSAGSLTNEQFF. The CDR3 DNA follows: TGCGCCAGCAGCGCCGGAAGTCTCACCAATGAGCAGTTCTTC.

The chain uses TRBV27 and TRBJ1-2, with D perhaps TRBD1 (6 bases). The V gene lost 6 bases and the J gene lost 0 bases, with 20 bases spanning the gap. There are 17 residues in the CDR3. CDR1 is MNHEY and CDR2 is SMNVEV in the germline V gene (reference sequence). DNA of the CDR3: TGTGCCAGCAGCCCCCGAGGGGGAGGGGGAGCTAACTATGGCTACACCTTC. As protein: CASSPRGGGGANYGYTF.

The chain combines TRBV6-5 with TRBJ1-2; 9 bases are a match to TRBD1. J lost 4 bases, V lost 4 bases, and 7 bases had no gene match. This CDR3 spans 15 amino acids. Germline loops: CDR1 MNHEY, CDR2 SVGAGI. The CDR3 loop reads CASSLRTGVGYGYTF. CDR3 nucleotide sequence: TGTGCCAGCAGTTTAAGGACAGGGGTTGGCTATGGCTACACCTTC.

This clone was recorded a few times. V gene TRBV5-4 combines with J gene TRBJ1-4; D is ambiguous. The germline gives CDR1 SGHNT, CDR2 YYREEE (reference sequence). Trimming left V 5 bases short and J 5 bases short, with 10 bases between. The CDR3 totals 13 residues. CDR3: CASSARTNEKLFF. In nucleotides, the CDR3 is TGTGCCAGCAGTGCCAGAACCAATGAAAAACTGTTTTTT.

V usage is TRBV27 and J usage is TRBJ1-1; D may be TRBD1 (6 bases). The germline CDR1 and CDR2 sequences are MNHEY and SMNVEV (reference sequence). V lost 4 bases to trimming and J lost 1 base, with 7 bases between them. The CDR3 runs 13 residues. The CDR3: CASSYRENTEAFF. Here the CDR3 DNA reads TGTGCCAGCAGTTACAGGGAGAACACTGAAGCTTTCTTT.

The gene calls are TRBV5-4 and TRBJ2-5; 9 bases fit TRBD1. The CDR3 contains 14 residues. CDR1 and CDR2 from the germline V gene are SGHNT and YYREEE (reference sequence). The V and J ends lost 2 bases and 3 bases, in that order; junction bases with no gene match: 2. CDR3 coding DNA: TGTGCCAGCAGCTTACAGGGGGCGAAAGAGACCCAGTACTTC. This gives the protein CASSLQGAKETQYF.

This clone was seen more than once but under ten times. J is TRBJ1-1 and V is TRBV3-1 (or the pseudogene TRBV3-2); 9 nucleotides line up with TRBD1. Germline-derived CDR1 and CDR2 are LGHDT and YNNKEL (reference sequence). J lost 6 bases, V lost 10 bases, and 3 bases had no gene match. This CDR3 contains 11 residues. CDR3 coding DNA: TGTGCCACCCGGGACAGGGCTGAAGCTTTCTTT. Translated, it gives CATRDRAEAFF.

As regards this clone: In the same sample, other DNA sequences code for this CDR3. This chain links TRBV10-1 with TRBJ2-2; 11 bases align to TRBD2. The CDR3 is 17 amino acids. Germline lookup yields CDR1 WNHNN and CDR2 SYGVQD (reference sequence). V lost 3 bases to trimming and J lost 1 base; unmatched junction nucleotides: 4. The CDR3 here is CASSDPGLAGNTGELFF. CDR3 DNA: TGCGCCAGCAGTGATCCTGGACTAGCGGGGAACACCGGGGAGCTGTTTTTT.

This clone was counted a single time. The chain recombines TRBV6-5 with TRBJ1-6; the D gene is possibly TRBD1 (5 bases). CDR1 is MNHEY, CDR2 SVGAGI, per germline. The V end was cut by 0 bases, the J end by 9 bases, with 15 bases between. The CDR3 runs 16 residues. The CDR3 spells CASSYSQGPGVSPLHF. The CDR3 nucleotides read TGTGCCAGCAGTTACTCTCAGGGCCCGGGTGTTTCACCCCTCCACTTT.

The rearrangement links TRBV5-4 to TRBJ1-1; 8 bases map to TRBD1. The trim removed 4 bases at V and 8 bases at J, leaving 10 bases unmatched. This CDR3 contains 14 residues. The V gene's germline CDR1 is SGHNT and CDR2 YYREEE (reference sequence). The CDR3 coding sequence is TGTGCCAGCAGCCTCGACGCCAGGACAGGGGAAGCTTTCTTT. This translates into CASSLDARTGEAFF.

This sequence joins TRBV9 and TRBJ1-1; 7 nucleotides line up with TRBD1. The CDR3 sequence is 15 residues long. Germline V lookup: CDR1 SGDLS, CDR2 YYNGEE. V gave up 0 bases and J gave up 3 bases; unmatched junction bases: 5. CDR3 in DNA: TGTGCCAGCAGCGTAGTGGCCAGGGGGTACACTGAAGCTTTCTTT. It translates to CASSVVARGYTEAFF.

This chain connects TRBV19 to TRBJ2-5, with TRBD1 matching over 9 bases. The CDR3 is 13 amino acids. Germline lookup yields CDR1 LNHDA and CDR2 SQIVND (reference sequence). After removal of 8 bases from V and 5 bases from J, the junction contained 6 bases not matched to a gene. The CDR3 loop is CASGGQGSETQYF. The CDR3 DNA reads as TGTGCCAGTGGGGGACAGGGCAGTGAGACCCAGTACTTC.

V gene TRBV19 combines with J gene TRBJ1-4; 7 bases fit TRBD1. There are 13 residues in the CDR3. Per the germline V gene, CDR1 is LNHDA and CDR2 is SQIVND (reference sequence). The junction had 1 base not matched to a gene; V was cut back by 5 bases and J by 4 bases. The CDR3 DNA is TGTGCCAGTAGTGGACAGGATAATGAAAAACTGTTTTTT. It codes for CASSGQDNEKLFF.

The rearrangement links TRBV6-6 to TRBJ2-1; 7 positions match TRBD1. The ends lost 5 bases at V and 3 bases at J; junction bases unmatched: 4. CDR1 is MNHNY, CDR2 SVGAGI, per germline (reference sequence). The CDR3 is made up of 14 amino acids. CDR3 loop: CASSAGTVYNEQFF. CDR3 nucleotide sequence: TGTGCCAGCAGTGCCGGGACAGTCTACAATGAGCAGTTCTTC.

This rearrangement joins TRBV14 to TRBJ1-1; the match to TRBD1 covers 8 bases. V dropped 3 bases and J dropped 10; count of bases not matched to a gene: 4. Germline assignment: CDR1 SGHDN and CDR2 FVKESK. The CDR3 runs 12 residues. The chain's CDR3 is CASSHAQGAAFF. Written as DNA, the CDR3 is TGTGCCAGCAGCCATGCTCAGGGGGCAGCTTTCTTT.